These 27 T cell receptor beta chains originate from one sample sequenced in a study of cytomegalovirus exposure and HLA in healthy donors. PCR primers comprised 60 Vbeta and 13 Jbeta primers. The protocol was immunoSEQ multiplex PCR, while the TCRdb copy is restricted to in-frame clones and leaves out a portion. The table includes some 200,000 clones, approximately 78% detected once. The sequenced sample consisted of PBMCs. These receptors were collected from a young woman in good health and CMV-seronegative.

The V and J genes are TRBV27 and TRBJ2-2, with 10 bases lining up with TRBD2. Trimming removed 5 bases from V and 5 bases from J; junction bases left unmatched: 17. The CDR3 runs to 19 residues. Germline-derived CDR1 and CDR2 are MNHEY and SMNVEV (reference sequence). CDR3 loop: CASSPPGLARLGSTGELFF. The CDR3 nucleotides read TGTGCCAGCAGTCCGCCGGGACTAGCGCGTCTGGGAAGTACCGGGGAGCTGTTTTTT.

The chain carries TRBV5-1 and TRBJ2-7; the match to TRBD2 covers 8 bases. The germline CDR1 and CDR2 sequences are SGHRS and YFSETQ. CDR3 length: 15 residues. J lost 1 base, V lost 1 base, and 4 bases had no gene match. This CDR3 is CASSLTSGISYEQYF. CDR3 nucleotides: TGCGCCAGCAGCTTGACTAGCGGCATTTCCTACGAGCAGTACTTC.

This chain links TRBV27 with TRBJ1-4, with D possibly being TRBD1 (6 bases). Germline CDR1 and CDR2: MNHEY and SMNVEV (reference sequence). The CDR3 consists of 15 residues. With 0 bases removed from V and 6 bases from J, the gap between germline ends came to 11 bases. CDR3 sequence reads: CASSLSRQVHEKLFF. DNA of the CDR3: TGTGCCAGCAGTTTATCGCGACAGGTTCATGAAAAACTGTTTTTT.

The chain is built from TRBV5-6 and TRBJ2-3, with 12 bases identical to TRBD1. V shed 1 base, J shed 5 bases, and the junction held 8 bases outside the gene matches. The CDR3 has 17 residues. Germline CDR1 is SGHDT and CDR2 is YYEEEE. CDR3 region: CASSLSWDRGLVDTQYF. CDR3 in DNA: TGTGCCAGCAGCTTGTCATGGGACAGGGGGCTCGTAGATACGCAGTATTTT.

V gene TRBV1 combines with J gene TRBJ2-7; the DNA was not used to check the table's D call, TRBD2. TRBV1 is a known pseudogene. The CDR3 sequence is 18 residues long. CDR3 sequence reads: CTSSPGTSGKRSSYEQYF. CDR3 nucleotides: TGCACCAGCAGCCCAGGGACTAGCGGGAAACGGAGCTCCTACGAGCAGTACTTC.

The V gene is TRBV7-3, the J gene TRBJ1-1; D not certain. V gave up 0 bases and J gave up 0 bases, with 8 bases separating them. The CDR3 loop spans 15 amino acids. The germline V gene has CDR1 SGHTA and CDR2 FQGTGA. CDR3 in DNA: TGTGCCAGCAGCTTAACGGGGAGCTTGAACACTGAAGCTTTCTTT. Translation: CASSLTGSLNTEAFF.

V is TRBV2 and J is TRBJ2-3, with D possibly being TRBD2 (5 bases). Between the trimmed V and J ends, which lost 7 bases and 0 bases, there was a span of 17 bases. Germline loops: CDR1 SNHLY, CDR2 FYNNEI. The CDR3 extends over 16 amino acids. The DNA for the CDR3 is TGTGCCAGCAACACTTTAGCGATATTTAGCACAGATACGCAGTATTTT. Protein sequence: CASNTLAIFSTDTQYF.

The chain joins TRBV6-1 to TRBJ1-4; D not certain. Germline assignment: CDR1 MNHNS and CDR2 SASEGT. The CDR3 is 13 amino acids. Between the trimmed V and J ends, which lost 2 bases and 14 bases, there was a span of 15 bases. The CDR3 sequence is CASSETDGLSLFF. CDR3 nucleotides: TGTGCCAGCAGTGAAACAGATGGACTAAGCCTGTTTTTT.

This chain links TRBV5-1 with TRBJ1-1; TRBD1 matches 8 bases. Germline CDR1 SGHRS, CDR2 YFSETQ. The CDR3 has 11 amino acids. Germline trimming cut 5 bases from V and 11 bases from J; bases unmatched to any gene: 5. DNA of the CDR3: TGCGCCAGCAGAATGACAGGGGATGCTTTCTTT. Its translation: CASRMTGDAFF.

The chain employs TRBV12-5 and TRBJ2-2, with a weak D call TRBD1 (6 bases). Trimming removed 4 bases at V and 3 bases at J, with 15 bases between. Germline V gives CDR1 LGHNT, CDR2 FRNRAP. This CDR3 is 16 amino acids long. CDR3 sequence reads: CASGYPQGWDTGELFF. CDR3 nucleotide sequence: TGTGCTAGTGGTTATCCTCAGGGGTGGGACACCGGGGAGCTGTTTTTT.

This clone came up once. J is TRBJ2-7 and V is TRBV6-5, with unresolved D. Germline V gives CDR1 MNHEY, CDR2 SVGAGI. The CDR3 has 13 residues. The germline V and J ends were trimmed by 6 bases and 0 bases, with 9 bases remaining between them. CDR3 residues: CASSPRLSYEQYF. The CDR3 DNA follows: TGTGCCAGCAGCCCAAGACTCTCCTACGAGCAGTACTTC.

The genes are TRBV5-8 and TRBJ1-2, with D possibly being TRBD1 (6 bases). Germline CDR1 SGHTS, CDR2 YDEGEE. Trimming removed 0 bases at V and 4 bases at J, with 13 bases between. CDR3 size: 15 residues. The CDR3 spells CASSLEGGLPYGYTF. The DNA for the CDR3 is TGTGCCAGCAGCTTGGAGGGGGGGCTTCCCTATGGCTACACCTTC.

The CDR3 sequence is CASSPGGASEAFF. CDR3 nucleotide sequence: TGTGCCAGCAGCCCGGGGGGGGCGTCTGAAGCTTTCTTT. The chain couples TRBV7-3 to TRBJ1-1, with TRBD1 as a possible D gene (6 bases). The CDR3 loop spans 13 amino acids. Germline CDR1 reads SGHTA; CDR2 reads FQGTGA. V was cut by 5 bases and J by 6 bases, with 13 bases left in between.

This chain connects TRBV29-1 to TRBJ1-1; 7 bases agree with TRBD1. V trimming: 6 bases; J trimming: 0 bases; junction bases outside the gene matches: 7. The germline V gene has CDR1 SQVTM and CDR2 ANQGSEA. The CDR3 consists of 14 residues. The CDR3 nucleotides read TGCAGCGTCCTTAAGGGACAGTTGAACACTGAAGCTTTCTTT. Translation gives CSVLKGQLNTEAFF.

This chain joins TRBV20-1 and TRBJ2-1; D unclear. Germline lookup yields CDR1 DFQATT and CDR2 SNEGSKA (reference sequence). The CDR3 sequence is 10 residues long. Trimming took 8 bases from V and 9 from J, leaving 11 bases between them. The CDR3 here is CSTATGEQFF. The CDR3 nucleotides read TGCAGTACAGCTACTGGTGAGCAGTTCTTC.

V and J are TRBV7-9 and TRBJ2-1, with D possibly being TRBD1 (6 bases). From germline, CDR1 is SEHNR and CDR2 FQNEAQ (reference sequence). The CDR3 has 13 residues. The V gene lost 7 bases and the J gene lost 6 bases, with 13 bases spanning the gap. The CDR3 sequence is CASMPTGINEQFF. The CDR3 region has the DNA TGTGCCAGCATGCCGACAGGAATCAATGAGCAGTTCTTC.

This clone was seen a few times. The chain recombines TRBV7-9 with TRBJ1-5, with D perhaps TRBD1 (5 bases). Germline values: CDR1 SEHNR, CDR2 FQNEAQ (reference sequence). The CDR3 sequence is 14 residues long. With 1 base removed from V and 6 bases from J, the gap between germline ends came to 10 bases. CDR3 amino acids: CASSLGTTAQPQHF. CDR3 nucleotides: TGTGCCAGCAGCTTAGGGACAACGGCTCAGCCCCAGCATTTT.

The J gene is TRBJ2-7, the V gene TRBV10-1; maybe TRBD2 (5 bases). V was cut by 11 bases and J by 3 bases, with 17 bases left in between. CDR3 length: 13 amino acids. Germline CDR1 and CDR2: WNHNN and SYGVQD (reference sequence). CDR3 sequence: CAVARSGIYEQYF. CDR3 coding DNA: TGCGCCGTCGCCAGGTCCGGGATCTACGAGCAGTACTTC.

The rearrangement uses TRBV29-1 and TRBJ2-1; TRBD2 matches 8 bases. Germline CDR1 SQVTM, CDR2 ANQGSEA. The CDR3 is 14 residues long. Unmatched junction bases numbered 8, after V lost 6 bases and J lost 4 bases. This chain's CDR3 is CSVGHGGGYNEQFF. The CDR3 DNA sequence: TGCAGCGTCGGCCACGGGGGGGGATACAATGAGCAGTTCTTC.

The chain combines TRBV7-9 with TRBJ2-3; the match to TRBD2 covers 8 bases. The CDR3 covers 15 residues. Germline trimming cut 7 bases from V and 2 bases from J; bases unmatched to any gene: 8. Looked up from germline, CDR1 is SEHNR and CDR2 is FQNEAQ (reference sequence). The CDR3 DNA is TGTGCCAGCACGATCACTAGCGGAAACACAGATACGCAGTATTTT. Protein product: CASTITSGNTDTQYF.

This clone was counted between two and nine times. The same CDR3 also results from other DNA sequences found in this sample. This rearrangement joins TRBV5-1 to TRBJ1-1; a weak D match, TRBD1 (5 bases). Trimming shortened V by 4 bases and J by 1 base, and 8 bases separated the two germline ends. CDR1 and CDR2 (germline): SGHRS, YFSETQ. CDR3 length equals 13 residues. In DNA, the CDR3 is TGCGCCAGCAGCCTCGACAGGAACACTGAAGCTTTCTTT. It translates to CASSLDRNTEAFF.

CDR3 protein: CASSLLSDTQYF. The DNA of the CDR3 is TGCGCCAGCAGCTTGCTTTCGGATACGCAGTATTTT. V is TRBV5-1 and J is TRBJ2-3; D ambiguous. From germline, CDR1 is SGHRS and CDR2 YFSETQ. The V end lost 1 base, the J end lost 6 bases, and 6 bases lay between the germline ends. The CDR3 length is 12 residues.

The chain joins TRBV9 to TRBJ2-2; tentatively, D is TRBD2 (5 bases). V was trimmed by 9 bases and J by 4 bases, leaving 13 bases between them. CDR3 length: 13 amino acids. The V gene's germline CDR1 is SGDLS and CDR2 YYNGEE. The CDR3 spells CATGGSGTGELFF. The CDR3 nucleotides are TGTGCCACGGGCGGGTCCGGCACCGGGGAGCTGTTTTTT.

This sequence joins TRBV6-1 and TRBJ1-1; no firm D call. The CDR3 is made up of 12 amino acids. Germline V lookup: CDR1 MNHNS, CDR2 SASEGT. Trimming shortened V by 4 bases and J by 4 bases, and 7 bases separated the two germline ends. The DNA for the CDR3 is TGTGCCAGCAGTGCCGGGAGCACTGAAGCTTTCTTT. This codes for CASSAGSTEAFF.

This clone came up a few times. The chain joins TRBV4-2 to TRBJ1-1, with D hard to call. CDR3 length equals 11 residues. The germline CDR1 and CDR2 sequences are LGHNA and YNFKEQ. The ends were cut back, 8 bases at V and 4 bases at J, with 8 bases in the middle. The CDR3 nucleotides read TGTGCCAGCCAAACGGGCACTGAAGCTTTCTTT. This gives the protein CASQTGTEAFF.

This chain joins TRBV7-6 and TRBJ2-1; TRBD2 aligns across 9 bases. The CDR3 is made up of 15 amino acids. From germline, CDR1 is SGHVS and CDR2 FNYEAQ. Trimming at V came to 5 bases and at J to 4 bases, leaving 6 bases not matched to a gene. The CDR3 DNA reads TGTGCCAGCAGCCTTAGCGGGGGACCGTACAATGAGCAGTTCTTC. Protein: CASSLSGGPYNEQFF.

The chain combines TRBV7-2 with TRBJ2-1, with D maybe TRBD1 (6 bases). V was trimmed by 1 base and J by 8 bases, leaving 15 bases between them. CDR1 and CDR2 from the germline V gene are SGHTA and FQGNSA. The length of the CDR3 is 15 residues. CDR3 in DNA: TGTGCCAGCAGCTTAGGTCGGCAGGGGAGTGATGAGCAGTTCTTC. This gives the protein CASSLGRQGSDEQFF.